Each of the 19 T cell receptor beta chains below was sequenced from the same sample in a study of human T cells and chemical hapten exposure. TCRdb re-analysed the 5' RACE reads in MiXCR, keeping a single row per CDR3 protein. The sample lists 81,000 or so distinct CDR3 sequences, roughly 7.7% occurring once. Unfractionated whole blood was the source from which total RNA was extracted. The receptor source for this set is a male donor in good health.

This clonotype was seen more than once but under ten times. In DNA form, the CDR3 reads TGTGCCAGCAGTTTTGCTATAAGCGGCCACGAGCAGTACTTC. As protein: CASSFAISGHEQYF. V and J are TRBV12-3 or TRBV12-4 and TRBJ2-7; the D gene is possibly TRBD2 (5 bases). Trimming left V 3 bases short and J 5 bases short, with 14 bases between. The CDR3 consists of 14 residues.

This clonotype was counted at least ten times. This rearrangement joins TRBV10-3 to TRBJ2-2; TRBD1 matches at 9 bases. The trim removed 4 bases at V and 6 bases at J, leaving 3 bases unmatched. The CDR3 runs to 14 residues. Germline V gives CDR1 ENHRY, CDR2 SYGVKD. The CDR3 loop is CAISAGTGSGELFF. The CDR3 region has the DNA TGTGCCATCAGTGCCGGGACAGGGTCCGGGGAGCTGTTTTTT.

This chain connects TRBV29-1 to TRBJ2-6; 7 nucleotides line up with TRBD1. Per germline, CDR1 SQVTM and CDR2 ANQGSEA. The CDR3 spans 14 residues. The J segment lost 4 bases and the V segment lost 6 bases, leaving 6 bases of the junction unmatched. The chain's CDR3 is CSVSTGSGANVLTF. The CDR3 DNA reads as TGCAGCGTGTCGACAGGGTCCGGGGCCAACGTCCTGACTTTC.

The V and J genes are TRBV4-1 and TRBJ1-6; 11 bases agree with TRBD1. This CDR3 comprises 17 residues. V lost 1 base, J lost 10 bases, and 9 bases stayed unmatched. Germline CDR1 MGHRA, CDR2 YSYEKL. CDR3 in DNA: TGCGCCAGCAGCCAAGTCGGACGGGACAGGGGGTTATCACCCCTCCACTTT. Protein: CASSQVGRDRGLSPLHF.

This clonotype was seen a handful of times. The CDR3 spells CASSLTGSSTDTQYF. The CDR3 DNA sequence: TGTGCCAGCAGCTTAACGGGTTCTAGCACAGATACGCAGTATTTT. This chain connects TRBV7-9 to TRBJ2-3, with D uncertain. Trimming shortened V by 2 bases and J by 0 bases, and 9 bases separated the two germline ends. The CDR3 consists of 15 residues. Per the germline V gene, CDR1 is SEHNR and CDR2 is FQNEAQ (reference sequence).

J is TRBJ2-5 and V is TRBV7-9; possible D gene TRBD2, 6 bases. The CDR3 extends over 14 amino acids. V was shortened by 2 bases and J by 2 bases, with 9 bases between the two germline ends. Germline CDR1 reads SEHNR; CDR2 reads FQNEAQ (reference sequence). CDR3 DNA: TGTGCCAGCAGCTTACGCGGGATTCAAGAGACCCAGTACTTC. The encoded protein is CASSLRGIQETQYF.

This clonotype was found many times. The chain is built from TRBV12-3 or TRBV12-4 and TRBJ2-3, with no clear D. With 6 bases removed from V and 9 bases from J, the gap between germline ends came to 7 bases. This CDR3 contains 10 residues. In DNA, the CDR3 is TGTGCCAGCAGCCTAGAGACGCAGTATTTT. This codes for CASSLETQYF.

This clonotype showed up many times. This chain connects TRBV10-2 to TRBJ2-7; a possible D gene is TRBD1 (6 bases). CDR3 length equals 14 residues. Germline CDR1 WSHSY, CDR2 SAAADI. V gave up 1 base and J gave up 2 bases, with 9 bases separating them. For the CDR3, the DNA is TGCGCCAGCAGTGAGTACAGGGTTCCCTACGAGCAGTACTTC. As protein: CASSEYRVPYEQYF.

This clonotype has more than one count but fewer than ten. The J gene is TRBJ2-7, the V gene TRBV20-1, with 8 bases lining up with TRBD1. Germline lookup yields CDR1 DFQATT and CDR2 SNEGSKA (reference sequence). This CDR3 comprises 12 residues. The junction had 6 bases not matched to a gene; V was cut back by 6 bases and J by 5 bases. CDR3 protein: CSARQGSDEQYF. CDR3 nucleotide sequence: TGCAGTGCAAGACAGGGGAGTGACGAGCAGTACTTC.

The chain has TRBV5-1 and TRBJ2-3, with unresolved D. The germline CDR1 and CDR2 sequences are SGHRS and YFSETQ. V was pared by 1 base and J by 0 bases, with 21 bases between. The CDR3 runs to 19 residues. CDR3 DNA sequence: TGCGCCAGCAGCTTGACGGAAGTTGCCTTTCTTACTAGCACAGATACGCAGTATTTT. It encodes CASSLTEVAFLTSTDTQYF. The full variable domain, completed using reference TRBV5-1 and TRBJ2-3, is KAGVTQTPRYLIKTRGQQVTLSCSPISGHRSVSWYQQTPGQGLQFLFEYFSETQRNKGNFPGRFSGRQFSNSRSEMNVSTLELGDSALYLCASSLTEVAFLTSTDTQYFGPGTRLTVL.

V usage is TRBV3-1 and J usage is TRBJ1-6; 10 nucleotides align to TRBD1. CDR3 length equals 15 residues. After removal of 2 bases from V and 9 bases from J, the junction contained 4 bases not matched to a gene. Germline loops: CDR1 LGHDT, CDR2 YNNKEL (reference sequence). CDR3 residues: CASSQLTGGTSPLHF. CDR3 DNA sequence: TGTGCCAGCAGCCAACTGACAGGGGGCACTTCACCCCTCCACTTT. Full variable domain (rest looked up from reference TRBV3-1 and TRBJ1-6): DTAVSQTPKYLVTQMGNDKSIKCEQNLGHDTMYWYKQDSKKFLKIMFSYNNKELIINETVPNRFSPKSPDKAHLNLHINSLELGDSAVYFCASSQLTGGTSPLHFGNGTRLTVT.

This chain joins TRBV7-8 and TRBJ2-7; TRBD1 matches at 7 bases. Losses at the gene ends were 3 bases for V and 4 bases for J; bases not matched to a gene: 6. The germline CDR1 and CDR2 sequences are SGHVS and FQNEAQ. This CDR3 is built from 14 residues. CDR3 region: CASSFRDSPYEQYF. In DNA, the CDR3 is TGTGCCAGCAGCTTCCGGGACAGCCCGTACGAGCAGTACTTC.

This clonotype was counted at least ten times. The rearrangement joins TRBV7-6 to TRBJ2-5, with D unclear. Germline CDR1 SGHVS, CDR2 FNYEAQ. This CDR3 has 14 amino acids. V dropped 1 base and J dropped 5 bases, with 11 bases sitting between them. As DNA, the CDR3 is TGTGCCAGCAGCTTAGTGACGGCCAGGGAGACCCAGTACTTC. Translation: CASSLVTARETQYF.

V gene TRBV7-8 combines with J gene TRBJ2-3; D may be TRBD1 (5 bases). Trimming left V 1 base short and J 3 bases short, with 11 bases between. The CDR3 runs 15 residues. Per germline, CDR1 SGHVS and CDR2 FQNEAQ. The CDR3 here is CASSLEGAGTDTQYF. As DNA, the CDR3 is TGTGCCAGCAGCTTAGAAGGGGCAGGGACAGATACGCAGTATTTT. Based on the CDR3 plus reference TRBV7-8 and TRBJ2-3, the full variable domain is GAGVSQSPRYKVAKRGQDVALRCDPISGHVSLFWYQQALGQGPEFLTYFQNEAQLDKSGLPSDRFFAERPEGSVSTLKIQRTQQEDSAVYLCASSLEGAGTDTQYFGPGTRLTVL.

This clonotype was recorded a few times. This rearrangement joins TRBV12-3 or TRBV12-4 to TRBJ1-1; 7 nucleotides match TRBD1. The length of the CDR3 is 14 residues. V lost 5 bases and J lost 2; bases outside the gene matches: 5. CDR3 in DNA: TGTGCCAGCAGTACGGACAGGAAAAACACTGAAGCTTTCTTT. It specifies CASSTDRKNTEAFF.

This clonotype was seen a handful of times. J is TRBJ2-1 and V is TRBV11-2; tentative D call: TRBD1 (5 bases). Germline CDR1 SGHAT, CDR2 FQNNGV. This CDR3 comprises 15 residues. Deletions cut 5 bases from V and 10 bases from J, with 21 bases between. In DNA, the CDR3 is TGTGCCAGCAGCCTGGGGCCATCAATGCTGTCCGAGCAGTTCTTC. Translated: CASSLGPSMLSEQFF.

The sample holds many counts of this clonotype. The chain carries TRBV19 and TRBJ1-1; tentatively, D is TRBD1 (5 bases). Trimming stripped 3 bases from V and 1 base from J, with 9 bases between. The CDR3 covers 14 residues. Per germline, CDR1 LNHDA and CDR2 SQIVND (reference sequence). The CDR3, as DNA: TGTGCCAGTAGTATTGCAGGGTCGAACACTGAAGCTTTCTTT. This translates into CASSIAGSNTEAFF.

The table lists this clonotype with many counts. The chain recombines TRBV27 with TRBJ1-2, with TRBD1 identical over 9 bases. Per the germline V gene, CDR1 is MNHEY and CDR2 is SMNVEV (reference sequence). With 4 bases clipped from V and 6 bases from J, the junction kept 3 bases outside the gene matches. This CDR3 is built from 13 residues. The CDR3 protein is CASSWTGDHGYTF. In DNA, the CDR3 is TGTGCCAGCAGTTGGACAGGGGACCATGGCTACACCTTC.

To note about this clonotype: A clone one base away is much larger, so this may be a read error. CDR3 in DNA: TGTGCCAGCAGCCACGGACAGGGGGATCAGTCCCAGCATTTT. Protein: CASSHGQGDQSQHF. V usage is TRBV3-1 and J usage is TRBJ1-5; 10 bases fit TRBD1. Germline V gene lookup returns CDR1 LGHDT and CDR2 YNNKEL (reference sequence). This CDR3 spans 14 amino acids.